This entry lists 26 T cell receptor beta chains sequenced from one sample in a study of blood T cell repertoires in COVID-19. Sequencing was performed with immunoSEQ multiplex PCR; in TCRdb, only in-frame clones are kept and a portion is missing. The sample consists of 70,000 to 90,000 clones, roughly 85% of them appearing once. Sequenced sample: peripheral blood. All receptors derive from a woman of 80 years or more with acute or convalescent COVID-19.

For the CDR3, the DNA is TGTGCCAGCAGCGTAGACCAGGGCCGGGCCGCTTTCTTT. As protein: CASSVDQGRAAFF. The gene calls are TRBV9 and TRBJ1-1; D is perhaps TRBD1 (5 bases). Between the trimmed V and J ends, which lost 0 bases and 11 bases, there was a span of 14 bases. There are 13 residues in the CDR3. Germline loops: CDR1 SGDLS, CDR2 YYNGEE.

This clone was picked up a small number of times. J is TRBJ1-4 and V is TRBV7-9; 9 bases are a match to TRBD1. This CDR3 comprises 14 residues. In germline, CDR1 is SEHNR, CDR2 FQNEAQ (reference sequence). The V and J ends lost 5 bases and 4 bases, in that order; junction bases with no gene match: 2. The CDR3 DNA follows: TGTGCCAGCAGCCCGGGACAGGGTAATGAAAAACTGTTTTTT. Translated: CASSPGQGNEKLFF.

J is TRBJ2-3 and V is TRBV14; possibly TRBD2 for D (7 bases). V shed 1 base and J shed 2 bases, with 16 bases lying between them. The length of the CDR3 is 17 residues. Germline lookup yields CDR1 SGHDN and CDR2 FVKESK. The CDR3 sequence: CASSQGGGVSLTDTQYF. In nucleotides, the CDR3 is TGTGCCAGCAGCCAAGGAGGGGGGGTCTCACTCACAGATACGCAGTATTTT.

The genes are TRBV14 and TRBJ1-4; D is undetermined. Per germline, CDR1 SGHDN and CDR2 FVKESK. Trimming cost V 4 bases and J 5 bases, with 8 bases left between them. This CDR3 spans 13 amino acids. DNA of the CDR3: TGTGCCAGCAGCCTTCTGGAGAATGAAAAACTGTTTTTT. Translation: CASSLLENEKLFF.

This clone showed up just a few times. The V call is TRBV5-5, the J call TRBJ1-2; 9 nucleotides match TRBD1. The CDR3 spans 16 residues. Germline V lookup: CDR1 SGHKS, CDR2 YYEKEE (reference sequence). Germline trimming cut 1 base from V and 1 base from J; bases unmatched to any gene: 5. The CDR3 DNA reads as TGTGCCAGCAGCTTGTGGGGGACAGGGAATAACTATGGCTACACCTTC. It codes for CASSLWGTGNNYGYTF. Complete variable domain (other parts from reference TRBV5-5 and TRBJ1-2): DAGVTQSPTHLIKTRGQQVTLRCSPISGHKSVSWYQQVLGQGPQFIFQYYEKEERGRGNFPDRFSARQFPNYSSELNVNALLLGDSALYLCASSLWGTGNNYGYTFGSGTRLTVV.

This chain uses TRBV5-1 with TRBJ2-7; 12 bases match TRBD1. Looked up from germline, CDR1 is SGHRS and CDR2 is YFSETQ. V shed 3 bases and J 4 bases; nucleotides not matched to a gene: 2. The CDR3 covers 14 residues. The CDR3 spells CASSSGQGAYEQYF. CDR3 in DNA: TGCGCCAGCAGCTCGGGACAGGGGGCTTACGAGCAGTACTTC. Drawing the rest from reference TRBV5-1 and TRBJ2-7, the complete variable domain is KAGVTQTPRYLIKTRGQQVTLSCSPISGHRSVSWYQQTPGQGLQFLFEYFSETQRNKGNFPGRFSGRQFSNSRSEMNVSTLELGDSALYLCASSSGQGAYEQYFGPGTRLTVT.

This chain links TRBV5-8 with TRBJ2-1; weak D call: TRBD2 (6 bases). There are 15 residues in the CDR3. Germline V gives CDR1 SGHTS, CDR2 YDEGEE. V was shortened by 5 bases and J by 4 bases, with 16 bases between the two germline ends. The chain's CDR3 is CASSYGVSGYNEQFF. The CDR3 DNA follows: TGTGCCAGCAGTTATGGGGTTAGCGGTTACAATGAGCAGTTCTTC.

The chain combines TRBV5-1 with TRBJ1-1; D possibly corresponds to TRBD1 (5 bases). This CDR3 comprises 14 residues. The germline CDR1 and CDR2 sequences are SGHRS and YFSETQ. The V and J ends lost 0 bases and 1 base respectively, with 7 bases between them. CDR3 coding DNA: TGCGCCAGCAGCTTGGGCAGGGAGAACACTGAAGCTTTCTTT. Its translation is CASSLGRENTEAFF. The whole variable domain, remainder taken from reference TRBV5-1 and TRBJ1-1, is KAGVTQTPRYLIKTRGQQVTLSCSPISGHRSVSWYQQTPGQGLQFLFEYFSETQRNKGNFPGRFSGRQFSNSRSEMNVSTLELGDSALYLCASSLGRENTEAFFGQGTRLTVV.

This chain links TRBV27 with TRBJ1-5; 11 bases line up with TRBD1. V gave up 7 bases and J gave up 5 bases; unmatched junction bases: 19. The CDR3 extends over 19 amino acids. CDR1 MNHEY and CDR2 SMNVEV come from the germline V gene (reference sequence). The chain's CDR3 is CASTSGTGTGGRRYQPQHF. CDR3 coding DNA: TGTGCCAGCACCTCAGGGACCGGGACAGGGGGAAGAAGGTATCAGCCCCAGCATTTT.

The chain is built from TRBV19 and TRBJ1-5; TRBD1 might be the D (5 bases). Germline values: CDR1 LNHDA, CDR2 SQIVND (reference sequence). Trimming left V 6 bases short and J 8 bases short, with 8 bases between. The length of the CDR3 is 11 residues. The CDR3 here is CASSDRKPQHF. CDR3 sequence (DNA): TGTGCCAGTAGCGACAGAAAGCCCCAGCATTTT.

The table lists this clone with a few counts. In DNA, the CDR3 is TGTGCCAGCAGCTTTTTGACAGATGAAGCTTTCTTT. It yields the protein CASSFLTDEAFF. The chain uses TRBV7-8 and TRBJ1-1, with D perhaps matching TRBD1 (5 bases). The CDR3 runs 12 residues. CDR1 and CDR2 from the germline V gene are SGHVS and FQNEAQ. V lost 3 bases and J 7 bases, leaving 9 bases between the germline ends. Variable domain in full (rest from reference TRBV7-8 and TRBJ1-1): GAGVSQSPRYKVAKRGQDVALRCDPISGHVSLFWYQQALGQGPEFLTYFQNEAQLDKSGLPSDRFFAERPEGSVSTLKIQRTQQEDSAVYLCASSFLTDEAFFGQGTRLTVV.

The CDR3: CASGPGSGRPTGELFF. Written as DNA, the CDR3 is TGTGCCAGCGGGCCGGGGAGCGGGAGACCAACCGGGGAGCTGTTTTTT. The chain has TRBV5-6 and TRBJ2-2, with TRBD2 identical over 8 bases. This CDR3 has 16 residues. V shed 7 bases and J 5 bases; nucleotides not matched to a gene: 13. Germline-derived CDR1 and CDR2 are SGHDT and YYEEEE.

This clone was observed a few times. The chain couples TRBV10-1 to TRBJ1-3; D gene uncertain. Germline values: CDR1 WNHNN, CDR2 SYGVQD (reference sequence). Trimming took 4 bases from V and 2 from J, leaving 6 bases between them. This CDR3 spans 13 amino acids. CDR3 bases: TGCGCCAGCAGTGGCGGGGCTGGAAACACCATATATTTT. This codes for CASSGGAGNTIYF.

The chain carries TRBV3-1 (or the pseudogene TRBV3-2) and TRBJ1-2; TRBD1 matches at 8 bases. This CDR3 contains 13 residues. V shed 6 bases and J 2 bases; nucleotides not matched to a gene: 2. Germline V gene sequence: CDR1 LGHDT, CDR2 YNNKEL (reference sequence). This CDR3 reads CASSDRGNYGYTF. The DNA for the CDR3 is TGTGCCAGCAGTGACAGGGGCAACTATGGCTACACCTTC.

This clone has a single count. CDR3 loop: CASSQLGTKGRNEQFF. CDR3 nucleotide sequence: TGCGCCAGCAGCCAACTGGGGACTAAAGGTCGGAATGAGCAGTTCTTC. This chain uses TRBV4-1 with TRBJ2-1; TRBD2 matches at 7 bases. V lost 2 bases to trimming and J lost 7 bases; unmatched junction nucleotides: 11. The CDR3 is 16 residues long. Germline CDR1 and CDR2: MGHRA and YSYEKL.

The rearrangement uses TRBV18 and TRBJ2-1, with D possibly matching TRBD1 (5 bases). The CDR3 totals 13 residues. Trimming removed 4 bases from V and 5 bases from J, with 9 bases in between. Looked up from germline, CDR1 is KGHSH and CDR2 is LQKENI. The CDR3 coding sequence is TGTGCCAGCTCACTAGGGGCCGACAATGAGCAGTTCTTC. It encodes CASSLGADNEQFF.

The CDR3 sequence is CASSPYGRTSGSKNEQFF. CDR3 nucleotides: TGTGCCAGTAGTCCCTACGGAAGGACTAGCGGGAGTAAAAATGAGCAGTTCTTC. This chain joins TRBV19 and TRBJ2-1, with 13 positions matching TRBD2. The V and J ends lost 5 bases and 7 bases, in that order; junction bases with no gene match: 14. Germline V gives CDR1 LNHDA, CDR2 SQIVND (reference sequence). The CDR3 runs 18 residues.

The V call is TRBV9, the J call TRBJ2-3; 7 nucleotides agree with TRBD2. V was clipped by 1 base and J by 0 bases; unmatched bases: 5. Per the germline V gene, CDR1 is SGDLS and CDR2 is YYNGEE. This CDR3 spans 16 amino acids. The CDR3 DNA reads as TGTGCCAGCAGCGTAAGTCTTAGCGGGAGCACAGATACGCAGTATTTT. This gives the protein CASSVSLSGSTDTQYF.

The V and J genes are TRBV12-2 and TRBJ2-5; whether TRBD2, the table's D call, matches the DNA was not checked. TRBV12-2 is described as a pseudogene. The CDR3 is 16 residues long. Here the CDR3 reads CASRSRPGGRWETQYF. The CDR3 bases are TGTGCAAGTCGCTCCCGACCAGGAGGGAGGTGGGAGACCCAGTACTTC.

The rearrangement joins TRBV10-3 to TRBJ2-6, with TRBD2 identical over 12 bases. Looked up from germline, CDR1 is ENHRY and CDR2 is SYGVKD. The CDR3 spans 17 residues. J lost 3 bases, V lost 5 bases, and 5 bases had no gene match. The CDR3 sequence: CAISQTSGRGGANVLTF. For the CDR3, the DNA is TGTGCCATCAGTCAGACTAGCGGGAGAGGTGGGGCCAACGTCCTGACTTTC.

This chain uses TRBV4-2 with TRBJ2-1; 10 bases map to TRBD2. The CDR3 covers 15 residues. After removal of 4 bases from V and 8 bases from J, the junction contained 8 bases not matched to a gene. CDR1 and CDR2 (germline): LGHNA, YNFKEQ. In DNA, the CDR3 is TGTGCCAGCAGCCCCGAACAGCGGGAGGGCGATGAGCAGTTCTTC. This sequence encodes CASSPEQREGDEQFF.

The V and J genes are TRBV3-1 (or the pseudogene TRBV3-2) and TRBJ1-2; D not resolved. The CDR3 runs 16 residues. Looked up from germline, CDR1 is LGHDT and CDR2 is YNNKEL (reference sequence). V was shortened by 4 bases and J by 8 bases, with 23 bases between the two germline ends. CDR3 residues: CASSPPWGGSPGGYTF. CDR3 DNA sequence: TGTGCCAGCAGCCCTCCTTGGGGAGGCTCGCCGGGGGGCTACACCTTC.

The rearrangement links TRBV27 to TRBJ2-7; 10 bases are shared with TRBD1. The J segment lost 2 bases and the V segment lost 6 bases, leaving 1 base of the junction unmatched. The CDR3 loop spans 13 amino acids. The germline V gene encodes CDR1 MNHEY and CDR2 SMNVEV (reference sequence). Written as DNA, the CDR3 is TGTGCCAGCAGGGACAGGGGGGCCTACGAGCAGTACTTC. Protein: CASRDRGAYEQYF.

The rearrangement joins TRBV20-1 to TRBJ2-1, with a tentative D call TRBD2 (5 bases). The length of the CDR3 is 13 residues. CDR1 is DFQATT, CDR2 SNEGSKA, per germline (reference sequence). Trimming stripped 3 bases from V and 6 bases from J, with 12 bases between. For the CDR3, the DNA is TGCAGTGCTAGTAGCGTACTACTCAATGAGCAGTTCTTC. Its translation: CSASSVLLNEQFF.

V usage is TRBV6-4 and J usage is TRBJ2-2, with a tentative D call TRBD2 (7 bases). Trimming pared 4 bases from V and 0 bases from J, leaving 15 bases between. CDR3 length: 17 residues. CDR1 and CDR2 from the germline V gene are MRHNA and SNTAGT. This CDR3 reads CASSALAGATNTGELFF. The CDR3 DNA follows: TGTGCCAGCAGTGCCCTCGCGGGGGCCACGAACACCGGGGAGCTGTTTTTT.

The chain recombines TRBV7-2 with TRBJ2-3, with unresolved D. Germline V CDR1 and CDR2: SGHTA, FQGNSA. Trimming removed 6 bases at V and 3 bases at J, with 10 bases between. The CDR3 runs to 13 residues. CDR3 bases: TGTGCCAGCAGACCCGCTAGTACAGATACGCAGTATTTT. This sequence encodes CASRPASTDTQYF.